The 9 T cell receptor beta chains given below trace back to one sample, sequenced in a study of cytomegalovirus exposure and HLA in healthy donors (dated by TCRdb to the late 2010s). The library relied on the immunoSEQ multiplex PCR assay. A mixture of 60 forward primers for TCR Vbeta segments and 13 reverse primers for TCR Jbeta segments was used in the multiplex PCR. This immuneACCESS table, as held by TCRdb, lists in-frame sequences with V and J called but not all clones. Of the missing ones, under half trace to an unresolved V gene in checked studies; the others have no known cause. The sample profile shows 150,000 to 200,000 clones; about 75% of them were found once. Of the sample, around 15% is held by the ten largest clones. The specimen was PBMCs. The source of these receptors is a man in his forties or fifties in good health and CMV-seropositive.

The rearrangement uses TRBV25-1 and TRBJ2-1, with 8 bases matching TRBD1. Germline V gives CDR1 MGHDK, CDR2 SYGVNS. V dropped 4 bases and J dropped 6; count of bases not matched to a gene: 11. The CDR3 contains 16 residues. CDR3 DNA sequence: TGTGCCAGCAGTGGACTCCTCGGGACAGGTTTCAATGAGCAGTTCTTC. As protein: CASSGLLGTGFNEQFF.

This chain joins TRBV7-7 and TRBJ2-2; 8 bases are a match to TRBD1. J was trimmed by 6 bases and V by 3 bases; bases with no gene match: 0. Germline loops: CDR1 SSHAT, CDR2 FNYEAQ (reference sequence). This CDR3 contains 13 residues. CDR3 sequence (DNA): TGTGCCAGCAGCTTGGGACAGGCCGGGGAGCTGTTTTTT. It translates to CASSLGQAGELFF.

J is TRBJ2-7 and V is TRBV5-6, with 7 bases that match TRBD1. The CDR3 contains 14 residues. Germline V gene data show CDR1 as SGHDT and CDR2 as YYEEEE. Trimming cost V 2 bases and J 2 bases; bases outside gene matches: 4. The chain's CDR3 is CASSFTGDAYEQYF. As DNA, the CDR3 is TGTGCCAGCAGCTTCACAGGGGATGCCTACGAGCAGTACTTC.

The chain links TRBV7-9 to TRBJ1-1; 7 bases line up with TRBD1. Trimming took 6 bases from V and 0 from J; bases not matched to a gene: 4. In germline, CDR1 is SEHNR, CDR2 FQNEAQ (reference sequence). The length of the CDR3 is 14 residues. CDR3 sequence reads: CASRDRAMNTEAFF. The CDR3 region has the DNA TGTGCCAGCAGAGACAGGGCTATGAACACTGAAGCTTTCTTT.

The rearrangement joins TRBV25-1 to TRBJ2-7, with 8 bases aligning to TRBD1. The trim removed 2 bases at V and 6 bases at J, leaving 9 bases unmatched. The CDR3 length is 15 residues. CDR1 MGHDK and CDR2 SYGVNS come from the germline V gene. The DNA for the CDR3 is TGTGCCAGCAGTGAAGCCGGGACAGGTGCGGTCGAGCAGTACTTC. Translating it yields CASSEAGTGAVEQYF.

The J gene is TRBJ1-1, the V gene TRBV2; 7 nucleotides agree with TRBD1. The CDR3 has 12 residues. The J segment lost 1 base and the V segment lost 11 bases, leaving 4 bases of the junction unmatched. Germline lookup yields CDR1 SNHLY and CDR2 FYNNEI. CDR3 in amino acids: CAPGTANTEAFF. In DNA, the CDR3 is TGTGCCCCCGGGACAGCGAACACTGAAGCTTTCTTT.

This clone appeared a single time. The CDR3 DNA is TGTGCCAGCAGTTACGGGACAGGATACACCGGGGAGCTGTTTTTT. The encoded protein is CASSYGTGYTGELFF. The V gene is TRBV6-5, the J gene TRBJ2-2; 8 bases fit TRBD1. The germline V gene encodes CDR1 MNHEY and CDR2 SVGAGI. V lost 2 bases, J lost 3 bases, and 2 bases stayed unmatched. The length of the CDR3 is 15 residues.

This chain links TRBV19 with TRBJ2-2; tentative D call: TRBD2 (5 bases). Germline V lookup: CDR1 LNHDA, CDR2 SQIVND (reference sequence). Trimming removed 6 bases from V and 4 bases from J, with 9 bases in between. This CDR3 is built from 13 residues. CDR3 sequence: CASRRVGTGELFF. The CDR3 nucleotides read TGTGCCAGTAGGAGGGTTGGCACCGGGGAGCTGTTTTTT.

This clone has only one observation. The chain couples TRBV4-3 to TRBJ1-6, with 8 positions matching TRBD1. V shed 2 bases, J shed 8 bases, and the junction held 2 bases outside the gene matches. The CDR3 has 14 amino acids. Looked up from germline, CDR1 is LGHNA and CDR2 is YSLEER. CDR3 nucleotide sequence: TGCGCCAGCAGCCAACGGACAGGGTATTCACCCCTCCACTTT. Encoded protein: CASSQRTGYSPLHF.